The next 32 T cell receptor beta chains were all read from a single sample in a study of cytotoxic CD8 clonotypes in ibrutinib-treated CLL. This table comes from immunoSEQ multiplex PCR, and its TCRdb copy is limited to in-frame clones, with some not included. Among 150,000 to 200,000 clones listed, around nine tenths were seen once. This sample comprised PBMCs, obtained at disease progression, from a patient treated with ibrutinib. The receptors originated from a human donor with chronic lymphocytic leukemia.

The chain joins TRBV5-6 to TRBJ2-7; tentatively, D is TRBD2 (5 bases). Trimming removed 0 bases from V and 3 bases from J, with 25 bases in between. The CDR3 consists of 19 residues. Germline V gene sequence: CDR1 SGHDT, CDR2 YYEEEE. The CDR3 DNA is TGTGCCAGCAGCTTGGCAGGTGGTCTCGAGCGGCTCAAGGGCTACGAGCAGTACTTC. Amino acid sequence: CASSLAGGLERLKGYEQYF.

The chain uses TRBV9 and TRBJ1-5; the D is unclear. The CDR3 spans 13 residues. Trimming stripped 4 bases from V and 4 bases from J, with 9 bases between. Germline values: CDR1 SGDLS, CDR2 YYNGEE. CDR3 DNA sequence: TGTGCCAGCAGCTCAGGACTAAATCAGCCCCAGCATTTT. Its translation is CASSSGLNQPQHF.

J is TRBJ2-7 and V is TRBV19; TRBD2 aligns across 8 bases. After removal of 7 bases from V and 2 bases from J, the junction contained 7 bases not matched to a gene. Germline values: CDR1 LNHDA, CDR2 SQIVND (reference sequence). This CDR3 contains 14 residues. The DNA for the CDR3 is TGTGCCAGTACCCGAACTAGCGGCACCTACGAGCAGTACTTC. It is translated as CASTRTSGTYEQYF.

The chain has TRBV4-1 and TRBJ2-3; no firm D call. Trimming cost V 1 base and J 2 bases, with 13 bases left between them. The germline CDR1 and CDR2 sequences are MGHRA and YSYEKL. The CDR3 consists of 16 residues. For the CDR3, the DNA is TGCGCCAGCAGCCAAGTTTCCCCCTCGGTCACAGATACGCAGTATTTT. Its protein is CASSQVSPSVTDTQYF.

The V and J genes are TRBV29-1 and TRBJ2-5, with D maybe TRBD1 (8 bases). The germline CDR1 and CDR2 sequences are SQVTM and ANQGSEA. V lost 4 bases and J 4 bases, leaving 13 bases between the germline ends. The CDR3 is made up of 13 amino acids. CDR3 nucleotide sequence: TGCAGCGTTGCGAACAGGGGGGGAGAGACCCAGTACTTC. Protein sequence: CSVANRGGETQYF.

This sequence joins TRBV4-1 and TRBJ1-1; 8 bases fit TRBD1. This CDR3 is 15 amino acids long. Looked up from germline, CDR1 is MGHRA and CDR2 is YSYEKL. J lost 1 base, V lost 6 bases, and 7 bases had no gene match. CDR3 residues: CASREMGQANTEAFF. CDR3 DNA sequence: TGCGCCAGCAGGGAGATGGGACAGGCGAACACTGAAGCTTTCTTT.

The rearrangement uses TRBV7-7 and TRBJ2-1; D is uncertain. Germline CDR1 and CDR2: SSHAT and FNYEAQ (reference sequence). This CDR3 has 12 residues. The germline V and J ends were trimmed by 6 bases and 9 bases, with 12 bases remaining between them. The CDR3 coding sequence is TGTGCCAGCAGGAGTGCAGCTGGTGAGCAGTTCTTC. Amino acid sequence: CASRSAAGEQFF.

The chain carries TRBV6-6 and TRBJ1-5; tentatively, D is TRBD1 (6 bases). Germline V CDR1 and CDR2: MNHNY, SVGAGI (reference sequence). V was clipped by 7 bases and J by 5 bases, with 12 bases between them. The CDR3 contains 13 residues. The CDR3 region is CASTFGQHQPQHF. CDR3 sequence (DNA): TGTGCCAGCACCTTTGGACAGCATCAGCCCCAGCATTTT.

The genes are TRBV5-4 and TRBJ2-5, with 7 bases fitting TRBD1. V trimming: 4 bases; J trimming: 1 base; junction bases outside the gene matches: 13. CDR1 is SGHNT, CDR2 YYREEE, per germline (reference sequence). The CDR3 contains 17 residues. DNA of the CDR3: TGTGCCAGCAGCGGACAGCGGCAGGGACAGAGCCAAGAGACCCAGTACTTC. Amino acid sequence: CASSGQRQGQSQETQYF.

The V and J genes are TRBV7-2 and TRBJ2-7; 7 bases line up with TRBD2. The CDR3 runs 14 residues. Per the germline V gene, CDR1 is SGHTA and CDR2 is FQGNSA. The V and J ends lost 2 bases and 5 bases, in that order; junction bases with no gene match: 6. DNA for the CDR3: TGTGCCAGCAGCTTATGGGGGGGAGCAGACGAGCAGTACTTC. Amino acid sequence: CASSLWGGADEQYF.

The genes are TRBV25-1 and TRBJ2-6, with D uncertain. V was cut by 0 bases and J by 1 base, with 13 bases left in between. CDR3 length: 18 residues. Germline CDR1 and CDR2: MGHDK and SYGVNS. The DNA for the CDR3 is TGTGCCAGCAGTGAATACAAATTTTTGGGGTCTGGGGCCAACGTCCTGACTTTC. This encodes CASSEYKFLGSGANVLTF.

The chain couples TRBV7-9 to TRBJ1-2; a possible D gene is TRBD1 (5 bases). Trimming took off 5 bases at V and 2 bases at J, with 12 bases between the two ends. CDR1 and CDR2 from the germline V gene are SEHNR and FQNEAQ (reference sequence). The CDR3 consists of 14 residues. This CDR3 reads CASSPLGPNYGYTF. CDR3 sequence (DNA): TGTGCCAGCAGCCCGTTGGGGCCGAACTATGGCTACACCTTC.

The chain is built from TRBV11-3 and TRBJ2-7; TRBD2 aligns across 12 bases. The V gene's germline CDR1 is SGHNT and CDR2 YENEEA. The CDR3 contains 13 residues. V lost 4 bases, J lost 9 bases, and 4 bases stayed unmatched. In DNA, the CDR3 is TGTGCCAGCAGCTCCGAGACTAGCGGGAGGCAGTACTTC. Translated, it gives CASSSETSGRQYF.

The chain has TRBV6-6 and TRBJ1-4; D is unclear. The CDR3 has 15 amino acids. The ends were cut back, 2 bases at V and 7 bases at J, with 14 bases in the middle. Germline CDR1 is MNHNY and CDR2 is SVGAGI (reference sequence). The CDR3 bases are TGTGCCAGCAGTTACGTGTATCAGATGGGTGAAAAACTGTTTTTT. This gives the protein CASSYVYQMGEKLFF.

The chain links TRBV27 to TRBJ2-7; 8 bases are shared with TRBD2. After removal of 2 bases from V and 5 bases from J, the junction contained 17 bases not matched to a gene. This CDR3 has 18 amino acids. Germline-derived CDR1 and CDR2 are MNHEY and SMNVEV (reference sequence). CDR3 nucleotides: TGTGCCAGCAGTTTAAGGGCTAGCGGGCGTCTCCTTGGAGACGAGCAGTACTTC. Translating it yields CASSLRASGRLLGDEQYF.

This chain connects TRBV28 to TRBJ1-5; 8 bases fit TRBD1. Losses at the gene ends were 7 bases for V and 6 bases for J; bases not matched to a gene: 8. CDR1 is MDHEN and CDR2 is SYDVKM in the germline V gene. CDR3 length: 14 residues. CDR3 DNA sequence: TGTGCCAGCACCCCGACAGGGGAGGCTCAGCCCCAGCATTTT. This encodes CASTPTGEAQPQHF. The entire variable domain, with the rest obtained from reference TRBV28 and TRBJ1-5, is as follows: DVKVTQSSRYLVKRTGEKVFLECVQDMDHENMFWYRQDPGLGLRLIYFSYDVKMKEKGDIPEGYSVSREKKERFSLILESASTNQTSMYLCASTPTGEAQPQHFGDGTRLSIL.

The CDR3 bases are TGTGCCAGCATCGGCGGGGAGGAAAAACTGTTTTTT. Its protein is CASIGGEEKLFF. V is TRBV19 and J is TRBJ1-4, with D unclear. The length of the CDR3 is 12 residues. V was pared by 9 bases and J by 8 bases, with 13 bases between. CDR1 is LNHDA, CDR2 SQIVND, per germline (reference sequence).

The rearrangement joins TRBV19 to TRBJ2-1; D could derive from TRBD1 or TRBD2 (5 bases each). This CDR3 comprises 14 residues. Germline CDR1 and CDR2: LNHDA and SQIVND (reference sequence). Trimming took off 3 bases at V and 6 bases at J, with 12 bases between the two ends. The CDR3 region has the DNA TGTGCCAGTAGTATCCGGGGCACGGGCAATGAGCAGTTCTTC. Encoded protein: CASSIRGTGNEQFF.

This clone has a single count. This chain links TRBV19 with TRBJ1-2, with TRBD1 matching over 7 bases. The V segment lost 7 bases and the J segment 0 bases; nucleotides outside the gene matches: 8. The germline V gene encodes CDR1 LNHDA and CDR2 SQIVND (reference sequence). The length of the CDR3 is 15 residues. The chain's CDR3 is CASIRSGQANYGYTF. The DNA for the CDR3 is TGTGCCAGTATCCGATCCGGACAGGCTAACTATGGCTACACCTTC. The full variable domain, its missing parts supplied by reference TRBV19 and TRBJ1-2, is DGGITQSPKYLFRKEGQNVTLSCEQNLNHDAMYWYRQDPGQGLRLIYYSQIVNDFQKGDIAEGYSVSREKKESFPLTVTSAQKNPTAFYLCASIRSGQANYGYTFGSGTRLTVV.

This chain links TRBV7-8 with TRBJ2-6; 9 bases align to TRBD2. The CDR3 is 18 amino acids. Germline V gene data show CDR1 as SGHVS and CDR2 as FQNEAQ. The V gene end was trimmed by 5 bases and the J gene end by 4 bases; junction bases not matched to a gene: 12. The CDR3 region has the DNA TGTGCCAGCAGCCCTAAAGGACTAGCGAGATCAGGGGCCAACGTCCTGACTTTC. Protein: CASSPKGLARSGANVLTF.

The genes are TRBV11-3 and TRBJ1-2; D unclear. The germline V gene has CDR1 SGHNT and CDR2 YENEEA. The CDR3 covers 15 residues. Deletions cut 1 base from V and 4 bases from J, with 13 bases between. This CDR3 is CASSLASDTTYGYTF. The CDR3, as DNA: TGTGCCAGCAGCTTAGCTTCCGACACCACCTATGGCTACACCTTC. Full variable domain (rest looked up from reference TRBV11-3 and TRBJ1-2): EAGVVQSPRYKIIEKKQPVAFWCNPISGHNTLYWYLQNLGQGPELLIRYENEEAVDDSQLPKDRFSAERLKGVDSTLKIQPAELGDSAVYLCASSLASDTTYGYTFGSGTRLTVV.

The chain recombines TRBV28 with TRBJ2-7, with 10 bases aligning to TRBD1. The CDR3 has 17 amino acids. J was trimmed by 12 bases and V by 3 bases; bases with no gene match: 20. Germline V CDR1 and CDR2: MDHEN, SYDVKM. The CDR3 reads CASSFSRGTGAPYGGYF. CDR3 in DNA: TGTGCCAGCAGTTTTAGCAGGGGGACAGGGGCCCCCTACGGGGGGTACTTC.

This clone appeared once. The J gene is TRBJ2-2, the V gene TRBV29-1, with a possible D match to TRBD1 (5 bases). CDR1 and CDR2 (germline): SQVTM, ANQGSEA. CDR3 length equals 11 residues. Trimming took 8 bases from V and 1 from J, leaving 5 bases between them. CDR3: CSTGNTGELFF. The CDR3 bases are TGCAGCACAGGGAACACCGGGGAGCTGTTTTTT.

The chain's CDR3 is CASSAGDRAGYTF. As DNA, the CDR3 is TGTGCCAGCAGCGCGGGGGACAGGGCTGGCTACACCTTC. The chain couples TRBV9 to TRBJ1-2, with TRBD1 matching 9 bases. CDR3 length equals 13 residues. V lost 3 bases to trimming and J lost 7 bases; unmatched junction nucleotides: 4. Germline CDR1 SGDLS, CDR2 YYNGEE.

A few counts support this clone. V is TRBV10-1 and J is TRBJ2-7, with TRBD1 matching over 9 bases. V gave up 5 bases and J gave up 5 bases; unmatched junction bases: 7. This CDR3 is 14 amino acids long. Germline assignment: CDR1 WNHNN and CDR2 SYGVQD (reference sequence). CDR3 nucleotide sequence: TGCGCCAGCAGTCCCGGGACAGGGCCCCACGAGCAGTACTTC. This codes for CASSPGTGPHEQYF.

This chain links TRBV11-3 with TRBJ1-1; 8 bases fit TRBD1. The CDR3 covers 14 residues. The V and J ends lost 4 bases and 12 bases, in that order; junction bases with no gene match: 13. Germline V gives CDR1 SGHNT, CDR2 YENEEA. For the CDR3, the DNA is TGTGCCAGCAGCTCAGACTCACAGGGGGGCAGGACTTTCTTT. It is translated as CASSSDSQGGRTFF.

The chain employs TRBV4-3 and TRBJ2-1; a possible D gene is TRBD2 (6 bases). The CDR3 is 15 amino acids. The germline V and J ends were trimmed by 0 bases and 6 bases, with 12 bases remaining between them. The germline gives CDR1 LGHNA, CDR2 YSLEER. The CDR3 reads CASSQEPGAGNEQFF. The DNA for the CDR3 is TGCGCCAGCAGCCAAGAGCCGGGAGCTGGCAATGAGCAGTTCTTC.

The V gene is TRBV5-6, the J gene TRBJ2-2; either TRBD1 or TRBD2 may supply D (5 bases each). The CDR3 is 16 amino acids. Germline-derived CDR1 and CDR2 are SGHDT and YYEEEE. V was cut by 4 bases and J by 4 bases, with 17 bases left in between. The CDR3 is CASSLLTGTVTGELFF. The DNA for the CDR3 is TGTGCCAGCAGCCTACTAACCGGGACCGTCACCGGGGAGCTGTTTTTT.

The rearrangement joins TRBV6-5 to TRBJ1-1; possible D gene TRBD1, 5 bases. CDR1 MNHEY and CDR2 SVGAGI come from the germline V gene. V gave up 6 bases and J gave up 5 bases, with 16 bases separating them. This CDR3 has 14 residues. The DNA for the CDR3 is TGTGCCAGCAGCCAGGGCCGGGTTGGGACTGAAGCTTTCTTT. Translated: CASSQGRVGTEAFF.

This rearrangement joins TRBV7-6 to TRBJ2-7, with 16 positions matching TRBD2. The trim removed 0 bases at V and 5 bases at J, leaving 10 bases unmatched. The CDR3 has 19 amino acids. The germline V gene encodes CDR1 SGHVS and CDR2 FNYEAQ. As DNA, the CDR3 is TGTGCCAGCAGCTTAGCCGGGACTAGCGGGAGGGCCTTCGGCGACGAGCAGTACTTC. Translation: CASSLAGTSGRAFGDEQYF.

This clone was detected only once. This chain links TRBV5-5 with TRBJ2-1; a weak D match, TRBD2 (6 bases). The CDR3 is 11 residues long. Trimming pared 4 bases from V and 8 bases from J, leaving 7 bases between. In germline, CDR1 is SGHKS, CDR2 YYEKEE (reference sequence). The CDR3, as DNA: TGTGCCAGCAGCCGGGGGTATGAGCAGTTCTTC. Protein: CASSRGYEQFF.

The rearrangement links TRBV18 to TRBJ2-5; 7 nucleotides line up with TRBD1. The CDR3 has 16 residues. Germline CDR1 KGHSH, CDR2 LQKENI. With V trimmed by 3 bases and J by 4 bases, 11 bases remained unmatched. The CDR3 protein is CASSPAQGVDGETQYF. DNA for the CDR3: TGTGCCAGCTCACCGGCCCAGGGGGTCGACGGAGAGACCCAGTACTTC.